The 28 T cell receptor beta chains reported below all come from one sample, sequenced in a study of blood T cell repertoires in COVID-19. The table came from immunoSEQ multiplex PCR; TCRdb's copy has only in-frame clones and leaves some out. Among 20,000 to 30,000 clones listed, roughly four fifths were seen once. The specimen sequenced was peripheral blood. The source of these receptors is a woman in her sixties or seventies with COVID-19, enrolled during active disease.

For this clone: The junction differs from germline at one of its ends, possibly a read error. The rearrangement links TRBV23-1 to TRBJ2-7; D is possibly TRBD1 (6 bases). TRBV23-1 is filed as an ORF, its function uncertain. The length of the CDR3 is 10 residues. The CDR3 protein is CASSRDRFCF. As DNA, the CDR3 is TGCGCCAGCAGTCGAGACAGGTTTTGTTTC.

The chain links TRBV3-1 (or the pseudogene TRBV3-2) to TRBJ2-4; the D gene is possibly TRBD1 (5 bases). The ends were cut back, 7 bases at V and 2 bases at J, with 18 bases in the middle. Germline CDR1 reads LGHDT; CDR2 reads YNNKEL (reference sequence). This CDR3 is 16 amino acids long. Written as DNA, the CDR3 is TGTGCCAGCACCAAAAAAGGGGCTAAGTCCAAAAACATTCAGTACTTC. It translates to CASTKKGAKSKNIQYF.

The V call is TRBV4-2, the J call TRBJ2-6; D perhaps matches TRBD2 (6 bases). The V end lost 0 bases, the J end lost 0 bases, and 15 bases lay between the germline ends. The CDR3 totals 19 residues. Germline CDR1 and CDR2: LGHNA and YNFKEQ. The CDR3 loop reads CASSQDRGGMGSGANVLTF. The CDR3 nucleotides read TGTGCCAGCAGCCAAGATCGGGGAGGAATGGGCTCTGGGGCCAACGTCCTGACTTTC.

This chain uses TRBV4-1 with TRBJ1-6; perhaps TRBD1 as D (5 bases). The CDR3 runs to 16 residues. Germline values: CDR1 MGHRA, CDR2 YSYEKL. V was cut by 0 bases and J by 5 bases, with 11 bases left in between. The CDR3 is CASSQEKGLNNSPLHF. As DNA, the CDR3 is TGCGCCAGCAGCCAAGAAAAGGGGCTAAATAATTCACCCCTCCACTTT.

This chain joins TRBV11-2 and TRBJ2-7; possible D gene TRBD1, 6 bases. Germline V CDR1 and CDR2: SGHAT, FQNNGV. V lost 4 bases and J 6 bases, leaving 19 bases between the germline ends. The CDR3 is 15 residues long. The CDR3 DNA is TGTGCCAGCAGCTCAGGACAGCCGGGAATGGGCGAGCAGTACTTC. Its translation: CASSSGQPGMGEQYF.

V and J are TRBV7-9 and TRBJ2-5; 13 bases are a match to TRBD2. After removal of 6 bases from V and 5 bases from J, the junction contained 6 bases not matched to a gene. Looked up from germline, CDR1 is SEHNR and CDR2 is FQNEAQ (reference sequence). This CDR3 spans 15 amino acids. CDR3 residues: CASSRGTSGVETQYF. The DNA for the CDR3 is TGTGCCAGCAGTCGGGGGACTAGCGGGGTGGAGACCCAGTACTTC.

This chain uses TRBV27 with TRBJ1-6; TRBD1 aligns across 8 bases. CDR1 is MNHEY and CDR2 is SMNVEV in the germline V gene (reference sequence). The V gene end was trimmed by 0 bases and the J gene end by 7 bases; junction bases not matched to a gene: 5. The CDR3 totals 16 residues. The CDR3 coding sequence is TGTGCCAGCAGTTTATCGGACAGGGCGCCAAATTCACCCCTCCACTTT. Its protein product is CASSLSDRAPNSPLHF.

The genes are TRBV3-1 (or the pseudogene TRBV3-2) and TRBJ1-1; D gene unclear. This CDR3 contains 15 residues. V lost 3 bases, J lost 2 bases, and 13 bases lay in between. Looked up from germline, CDR1 is LGHDT and CDR2 is YNNKEL (reference sequence). In DNA, the CDR3 is TGTGCCAGCAGCCAGGCGGCGGGTGGTAACACTGAAGCTTTCTTT. This gives the protein CASSQAAGGNTEAFF.

Only one count was recorded for this clone. The chain couples TRBV19 to TRBJ1-2, with 7 bases that match TRBD1. Per the germline V gene, CDR1 is LNHDA and CDR2 is SQIVND (reference sequence). J gave up 8 bases and V 2 bases, and 14 bases lay outside the gene matches. The CDR3 loop spans 16 amino acids. The CDR3: CASSISPRQGGMGYTF. Written as DNA, the CDR3 is TGTGCCAGTAGTATATCCCCCCGACAGGGAGGCATGGGCTACACCTTC. The full variable domain, with the rest looked up from reference TRBV19 and TRBJ1-2, is DGGITQSPKYLFRKEGQNVTLSCEQNLNHDAMYWYRQDPGQGLRLIYYSQIVNDFQKGDIAEGYSVSREKKESFPLTVTSAQKNPTAFYLCASSISPRQGGMGYTFGSGTRLTVV.

This chain connects TRBV9 to TRBJ1-1, with D possibly being TRBD1 (5 bases). Deletions cut 3 bases from V and 4 bases from J, with 13 bases between. The CDR3 is made up of 14 amino acids. Germline CDR1 is SGDLS and CDR2 is YYNGEE. The CDR3 is CASSGTGRPTEAFF. The CDR3 nucleotides are TGTGCCAGCAGCGGTACAGGCCGTCCCACTGAAGCTTTCTTT.

The rearrangement joins TRBV6-5 to TRBJ2-5, with 12 nucleotides matching TRBD2. CDR3 size: 15 residues. Germline loops: CDR1 MNHEY, CDR2 SVGAGI. Trimming cost V 5 bases and J 2 bases; bases outside gene matches: 3. This chain's CDR3 is CASSKLAGGQETQYF. The CDR3 DNA reads as TGTGCCAGCAGTAAACTAGCGGGGGGTCAAGAGACCCAGTACTTC.

The rearrangement uses TRBV5-1 and TRBJ1-1, with a weak D call TRBD1 (5 bases). The V gene lost 4 bases and the J gene lost 10 bases, with 17 bases spanning the gap. The germline CDR1 and CDR2 sequences are SGHRS and YFSETQ. This CDR3 region has 13 residues. CDR3 amino acids: CASSPGGVDRAFF. The DNA for the CDR3 is TGCGCCAGCAGCCCCGGGGGAGTCGATCGAGCTTTCTTT.

Only one count was recorded for this clone. The gene calls are TRBV19 and TRBJ1-3; D gene unclear. Trimming left V 5 bases short and J 0 bases short, with 11 bases between. CDR1 and CDR2 from the germline V gene are LNHDA and SQIVND (reference sequence). The CDR3 covers 15 residues. The chain's CDR3 is CASSLSRGSGNTIYF. DNA for the CDR3: TGTGCCAGTAGTCTCTCACGGGGCTCTGGAAACACCATATATTTT.

The chain joins TRBV7-2 to TRBJ2-5; 7 positions match TRBD2. The CDR3 spans 16 residues. V gave up 1 base and J gave up 2 bases; unmatched junction bases: 7. Per the germline V gene, CDR1 is SGHTA and CDR2 is FQGNSA. The CDR3: CASSLGPASGQETQYF. The DNA for the CDR3 is TGTGCCAGCAGCTTAGGGCCCGCTAGCGGACAAGAGACCCAGTACTTC.

The chain joins TRBV6-5 to TRBJ2-2; weak D call: TRBD2 (5 bases). CDR1 and CDR2 from the germline V gene are MNHEY and SVGAGI. The CDR3 consists of 15 residues. The V end lost 7 bases, the J end lost 3 bases, and 15 bases lay between the germline ends. The CDR3 sequence is CASTPGGRDTGELFF. Here the CDR3 DNA reads TGTGCCAGCACCCCCGGAGGCAGAGACACCGGGGAGCTGTTTTTT.

V is TRBV6-5 and J is TRBJ1-1; TRBD1 aligns across 7 bases. The J segment lost 5 bases and the V segment lost 2 bases, leaving 8 bases of the junction unmatched. Germline CDR1 MNHEY, CDR2 SVGAGI. CDR3 size: 15 residues. CDR3 coding DNA: TGTGCCAGCAGTTACCCCCCCAGGGGGGATACTGAAGCTTTCTTT. Protein sequence: CASSYPPRGDTEAFF.

J is TRBJ2-1 and V is TRBV28; D ambiguous. Germline lookup yields CDR1 MDHEN and CDR2 SYDVKM. The V end was cut by 7 bases, the J end by 12 bases, with 13 bases between. The CDR3 covers 11 residues. The CDR3 bases are TGTGCCAGCACCACGTTCGCGGCGCAGTTCTTC. Residues: CASTTFAAQFF.

This chain uses TRBV24-1 with TRBJ1-2, with D perhaps matching TRBD1 (5 bases). This CDR3 spans 13 amino acids. Germline V CDR1 and CDR2: KGHDR, SFDVKD. V lost 9 bases and J 1 base, leaving 11 bases between the germline ends. For the CDR3, the DNA is TGTGCCACCCAAGGGAGGGGTAACTATGGCTACACCTTC. Translating it yields CATQGRGNYGYTF.

The rearrangement joins TRBV3-1 (or the pseudogene TRBV3-2) to TRBJ2-4; D is uncertain. CDR3 size: 14 residues. V was pared by 4 bases and J by 0 bases, with 7 bases between. Looked up from germline, CDR1 is LGHDT and CDR2 is YNNKEL (reference sequence). The CDR3: CASSPQVAKNIQYF. The CDR3 DNA follows: TGTGCCAGCAGCCCCCAGGTAGCCAAAAACATTCAGTACTTC.

This chain links TRBV14 with TRBJ2-3, with TRBD2 identical over 7 bases. Per germline, CDR1 SGHDN and CDR2 FVKESK. CDR3 length: 15 residues. Trimming removed 3 bases from V and 4 bases from J; junction bases left unmatched: 7. CDR3 nucleotides: TGTGCCAGCAGCCATTGGACGGGAGGTCCAGATACGCAGTATTTT. Its translation: CASSHWTGGPDTQYF.

J is TRBJ1-3 and V is TRBV4-1; no clear D. Germline V gives CDR1 MGHRA, CDR2 YSYEKL. Deletions cut 4 bases from V and 0 bases from J, with 16 bases between. CDR3 length equals 17 residues. The CDR3 DNA follows: TGCGCCAGCAGCCTGGACTCTTCCCTTAACTCTGGAAACACCATATATTTT. It specifies CASSLDSSLNSGNTIYF.

This sequence joins TRBV13 and TRBJ1-2, with 10 bases fitting TRBD1. Germline V gene lookup returns CDR1 PRHDT and CDR2 FYEKMQ (reference sequence). Unmatched junction bases numbered 4, after V lost 6 bases and J lost 6 bases. CDR3 length equals 13 residues. The CDR3, as DNA: TGTGCCAGCAGGACAGGGGGCGCCCATGGCTACACCTTC. Translation: CASRTGGAHGYTF.

The chain recombines TRBV4-2 with TRBJ2-5; 16 positions match TRBD2. Germline CDR1 LGHNA, CDR2 YNFKEQ. The CDR3 extends over 19 amino acids. Trimming took 0 bases from V and 4 from J; bases not matched to a gene: 8. The chain's CDR3 is CASSQDGGLAGGPVETQYF. CDR3 nucleotides: TGTGCCAGCAGCCAAGATGGGGGACTAGCGGGAGGGCCGGTAGAGACCCAGTACTTC.

This clone was picked up a small number of times. The V gene is TRBV10-3, the J gene TRBJ1-1; D remains ambiguous. The germline gives CDR1 ENHRY, CDR2 SYGVKD. CDR3 length: 13 amino acids. Between the trimmed V and J ends, which lost 5 bases and 4 bases, there was a span of 11 bases. CDR3 sequence reads: CAISYQERTEAFF. In DNA form, the CDR3 reads TGTGCCATCAGTTATCAGGAACGCACTGAAGCTTTCTTT.

The gene calls are TRBV19 and TRBJ1-1; D ambiguous. This CDR3 comprises 12 residues. Trimming removed 3 bases from V and 4 bases from J, with 6 bases in between. Germline CDR1 LNHDA, CDR2 SQIVND (reference sequence). CDR3 in DNA: TGTGCCAGTAGTATGTCTAGCACTGAAGCTTTCTTT. Protein sequence: CASSMSSTEAFF.

The chain employs TRBV13 and TRBJ1-3, with 8 nucleotides matching TRBD1. Trimming at V came to 3 bases and at J to 7 bases, leaving 8 bases not matched to a gene. Germline assignment: CDR1 PRHDT and CDR2 FYEKMQ (reference sequence). The CDR3 runs to 15 residues. The CDR3 coding sequence is TGTGCCAGCAGCTTTGGACAGGGAGGAACTAACACCATATATTTT. Its protein product is CASSFGQGGTNTIYF.

V gene TRBV5-1 combines with J gene TRBJ1-5; D perhaps matches TRBD1 (6 bases). Germline loops: CDR1 SGHRS, CDR2 YFSETQ. The length of the CDR3 is 15 residues. The ends were cut back, 5 bases at V and 0 bases at J, with 12 bases in the middle. The CDR3 coding sequence is TGCGCCAGCAGGAGGGGGACGGCTAGCAATCAGCCCCAGCATTTT. This encodes CASRRGTASNQPQHF.

The chain combines TRBV19 with TRBJ1-1; 11 positions agree with TRBD1. V was pared by 3 bases and J by 6 bases, with 15 bases of the junction left unmatched. The germline CDR1 and CDR2 sequences are LNHDA and SQIVND (reference sequence). This CDR3 spans 18 amino acids. CDR3 protein: CASSIVRTGGGRSPEAFF. The CDR3 nucleotides are TGTGCCAGTAGTATCGTCAGGACAGGGGGCGGCCGAAGCCCTGAAGCTTTCTTT.